This T cell receptor (beta chain) was found in a study of blood T cell repertoires in COVID-19 (dated by TCRdb to about 2020). Background on the whole study: Samples covering the acute and convalescent phases of COVID-19 were provided by collaborators in the United States, Italy and Spain. Where available, HLA class I and class II types were taken from metadata supplied by the sample provider and were not determined by assay-based typing. Nearly every sample came with metadata listing a de-identified subject ID, COVID-19 status, age in years and sex. The prospective study material was composed of cDNA or gDNA derived from T cells, B-cell-depleted T cells, or PBMCs. Deeply sampled blood TCRbeta repertoires from subjects exposed to, actively infected with, or recovered from COVID-19 were included in the dataset. Samples were obtained from the ongoing ImmuneRACE study (first 160 participants) and from over 1,000 subjects provided by 6 global collaborators. A freely available public database, intended as a resource for researchers studying the immune response to SARS-CoV-2, is where the repertoires were released.

TCRbeta CDR3 regions were amplified from genomic DNA using the immunoSEQ Assay, a bias-controlled multiplex PCR. As for how the authors treated the data: Within the assay, amplification of reference gene primers was used to estimate how many nucleated cells each sample contained. To quantify the absolute abundance of each unique TCRbeta CDR3 rearrangement, sequence reads were collapsed and filtered. Productive Simpson clonality was computed per sample as the square root of Simpson's diversity index over productive rearrangements. Imported from immuneACCESS, the table was reduced by TCRdb to in-frame sequences with V and J called. These copies leave out some clones; in studies compared against another copy, an unresolved V gene accounts for under half, and the cause of the remainder is not known. The V and J calls and clone size were taken over from that table, and D and trimming were inferred from the DNA. For this sample the table gives about 370,000 clones, of which approximately 87% were detected only once. More than 9% of the sample comes from the top ten.

Sequences SGHNT (CDR1) and YYREEE (CDR2) are obtained from the germline V gene (reference sequence). The junction carries 8 bases between V and J, which are trimmed by 0 bases and 1 base respectively. Reading from cysteine to phenylalanine, the CDR3 counts 15 amino acids. Only the CDR3 portion is preserved as DNA: 45 bases, with reading frame beginning at the first base. General study outcomes and caveats: How much clinical and demographic metadata was included differed by source and by participant, and the metadata was provided uncurated.

In Seattle, one collaborating source enrolled patients while the infection was active and tracked those patients longitudinally over the course of disease. Collaborating institutions collected whole blood in K2EDTA tubes following their own protocols. For TCRbeta analysis, collaborators shipped samples in one of three forms: frozen whole blood, isolated PBMCs, or DNA extracted from either of those sample types. In regard to this clone: No antigen is known for it. Within one base of it there is no much larger clone, and no base qualities were kept.

The sequenced material came from peripheral blood. The rearranged chain carries TRBV5-4 and TRBJ2-1, with TRBD2 tentatively as D gene (6 bases match). The receptor comes from a woman in her thirties with COVID-19, enrolled during active disease. The nucleotides read TGTGCCAGCAGCTTGGTTCGGGGGTCCTACAATGAGCAGTTCTTC. It codes for CASSLVRGSYNEQFF.